The clone carrying this T cell receptor (beta chain) was counted once. The antigen is undetermined. The CDR3 has 15 residues. V shed 4 bases and J shed 0 bases, with 12 bases lying between them. Per germline, CDR1 SGDLS and CDR2 YYNGEE. For TCR beta, libraries came from quantitative 5'-RACE with molecular barcodes. TCRdb ran MiXCR on the 5' RACE reads and lists one entry per CDR3 protein. The data contain 650,000 to 800,000 distinct CDR3 sequences, around 20% of them singletons. The record originates from a study of CD8 T cells in ankylosing spondylitis. The study, taken as a whole, reports: A subset of motif variants has previously been described in the synovial fluid and blood of reactive arthritis. Blood of patients with ankylosing spondylitis appeared to be characterized by a TCR beta motif of several highly homologous variants. Reportedly, matched ankylosing spondylitis synovial fluid was significantly enriched for disease-linked clones.

The sequenced sample was blood, either unsorted or a sorted T cell fraction (not recorded which). This sequence originates from a male donor with ankylosing spondylitis. The chain employs TRBV9 and TRBJ2-3; D is tentatively TRBD1 or TRBD2 (5 bases each). CDR3 sequence (DNA): TGTGCCAGCAGCCCTTTCGAGGGGAGCACAGATACGCAGTATTTT. Its translation: CASSPFEGSTDTQYF.